The 26 T cell receptor beta chains in this list originate from one sample, sequenced in a study of CD8 T cells in Susac syndrome. Roughly 0.45 to 1 ug RNA was reverse transcribed with random hexamers. TCRdb reanalysed the immunoSEQ multiplex PCR reads using MiXCR and keeps one entry per CDR3 protein. The sample holds over 100,000 distinct CDR3 sequences, approximately 90% seen once. The sequenced sample consisted of CD8+ T cells from PBMCs. Source of these receptors: a human donor in good health.

This sequence joins TRBV6-2 or TRBV6-3 and TRBJ1-5; 8 nucleotides align to TRBD1. The CDR3 runs to 15 residues. V trimming: 4 bases; J trimming: 6 bases; junction bases outside the gene matches: 8. The germline gives CDR1 MNHEY, CDR2 SVGEGT. The CDR3 loop reads CASSLADRVTQPQHF. The DNA of the CDR3 is TGTGCCAGCAGTTTGGCGGACAGGGTAACTCAGCCCCAGCATTTT.

V gene TRBV11-2 combines with J gene TRBJ2-5; D might be TRBD2 (7 bases). Germline V gene lookup returns CDR1 SGHAT and CDR2 FQNNGV. Trimming pared 3 bases from V and 5 bases from J, leaving 16 bases between. The CDR3 spans 15 residues. The CDR3: CASSLGRGGMETQYF. CDR3 nucleotide sequence: TGTGCCAGCAGCTTGGGGAGGGGGGGGATGGAGACCCAGTACTTC.

CDR3 nucleotides: TGCGCCAGCAGCTTGAGCGGGGGAGCCCGCGGGGAGCTGTTTTTT. It is translated as CASSLSGGARGELFF. The J gene is TRBJ2-2, the V gene TRBV5-1; 8 nucleotides align to TRBD2. The CDR3 totals 15 residues. With V trimmed by 1 base and J by 7 bases, 6 bases remained unmatched. Germline V gene sequence: CDR1 SGHRS, CDR2 YFSETQ.

V is TRBV19 and J is TRBJ1-2, with 9 bases lining up with TRBD1. This CDR3 comprises 15 residues. The J segment lost 4 bases and the V segment lost 6 bases, leaving 9 bases of the junction unmatched. Looked up from germline, CDR1 is LNHDA and CDR2 is SQIVND (reference sequence). For the CDR3, the DNA is TGTGCCAGTAGGACCGGGACAGGGTTCTTCTATGGCTACACCTTC. Translation: CASRTGTGFFYGYTF.

The gene calls are TRBV4-3 and TRBJ2-3; maybe TRBD2 (5 bases). V lost 2 bases and J 6 bases, leaving 9 bases between the germline ends. The CDR3 is 13 amino acids. The V gene's germline CDR1 is LGHNA and CDR2 YSLEER. As DNA, the CDR3 is TGCGCCAGCAGCCAACGGACTGGGGATACGCAGTATTTT. This encodes CASSQRTGDTQYF.

Only one count was recorded for this clonotype. The V call is TRBV20-1, the J call TRBJ2-6, with 7 bases identical to TRBD2. The CDR3 extends over 13 amino acids. The germline gives CDR1 DFQATT, CDR2 SNEGSKA (reference sequence). The ends lost 6 bases at V and 2 bases at J; junction bases unmatched: 1. The CDR3 sequence is CSARGAGANVLTF. CDR3 DNA sequence: TGCAGTGCCCGGGGGGCTGGGGCCAACGTCCTGACTTTC.

The chain combines TRBV5-1 with TRBJ2-2; 11 positions match TRBD2. The CDR3 totals 19 residues. Germline CDR1 and CDR2: SGHRS and YFSETQ. Trimming cost V 4 bases and J 6 bases; bases outside gene matches: 17. CDR3 sequence reads: CASSLLLLTSGSLPGELFF. DNA for the CDR3: TGCGCCAGCAGCCTCTTACTACTAACTAGCGGGAGTCTCCCCGGGGAGCTGTTTTTT.

This sequence joins TRBV29-1 and TRBJ2-7; D gene uncertain. The germline gives CDR1 SQVTM, CDR2 ANQGSEA. Trimming took 3 bases from V and 7 from J, leaving 10 bases between them. This CDR3 is 11 amino acids long. The CDR3 reads CSVESGQEQYF. The CDR3, as DNA: TGCAGCGTTGAGTCGGGCCAGGAGCAGTACTTC.

The chain is built from TRBV5-1 and TRBJ2-6; 8 positions agree with TRBD1. The germline gives CDR1 SGHRS, CDR2 YFSETQ. Germline trimming cut 7 bases from V and 1 base from J; bases unmatched to any gene: 7. The CDR3 sequence is 16 residues long. The CDR3 DNA is TGCGCCAGCCATACAACAGGGGGATCTGGGGCCAACGTCCTGACTTTC. Protein product: CASHTTGGSGANVLTF.

The chain combines TRBV7-9 with TRBJ2-7, with unresolved D. Germline V gene lookup returns CDR1 SEHNR and CDR2 FQNEAQ (reference sequence). Trimming took off 7 bases at V and 3 bases at J, with 16 bases between the two ends. The CDR3 has 14 amino acids. CDR3 amino acids: CASIPDQENYEQYF. The DNA of the CDR3 is TGTGCCAGCATTCCCGACCAGGAGAACTACGAGCAGTACTTC.

V is TRBV7-2 and J is TRBJ1-1; D is ambiguous. Germline V gene lookup returns CDR1 SGHTA and CDR2 FQGNSA. The CDR3 spans 14 residues. Trimming removed 8 bases at V and 0 bases at J, with 13 bases between. The CDR3 region has the DNA TGTGCCAGCGGCTCGCGGGCCATGAACACTGAAGCTTTCTTT. As protein: CASGSRAMNTEAFF. Full variable domain (missing parts from reference TRBV7-2 and TRBJ1-1): GAGVSQSPSNKVTEKGKDVELRCDPISGHTALYWYRQSLGQGLEFLIYFQGNSAPDKSGLPSDRFSAERTGGSVSTLTIQRTQQEDSAVYLCASGSRAMNTEAFFGQGTRLTVV.

This chain uses TRBV20-1 with TRBJ1-1, with 8 bases that match TRBD1. Per germline, CDR1 DFQATT and CDR2 SNEGSKA (reference sequence). Losses at the gene ends were 6 bases for V and 2 bases for J; bases not matched to a gene: 11. CDR3 length equals 15 residues. The DNA for the CDR3 is TGCAGTGCACGGAGGACAGGGACGATTAACACTGAAGCTTTCTTT. It is translated as CSARRTGTINTEAFF.

CDR3 nucleotides: TGTGCCAGCAGCGGGAGGGGAGAGACCCAGTACTTC. Translating it yields CASSGRGETQYF. This sequence joins TRBV2 and TRBJ2-5, with 8 bases matching TRBD2. This CDR3 is built from 12 residues. The V and J ends lost 6 bases and 4 bases, in that order; junction bases with no gene match: 1. Germline lookup yields CDR1 SNHLY and CDR2 FYNNEI.

The chain couples TRBV4-1 to TRBJ2-7; TRBD1 agrees at 7 bases. Germline CDR1 and CDR2: MGHRA and YSYEKL. After removal of 3 bases from V and 3 bases from J, the junction contained 8 bases not matched to a gene. CDR3 length: 15 amino acids. The CDR3 region is CASSHTTGNLYEQYF. For the CDR3, the DNA is TGCGCCAGCAGCCACACGACAGGGAATCTCTACGAGCAGTACTTC.

CDR3 in amino acids: CSARSVTSTDTQYF. The DNA for the CDR3 is TGCAGTGCTAGAAGCGTGACTAGCACAGATACGCAGTATTTT. This chain uses TRBV20-1 with TRBJ2-3; no definite D call. CDR3 size: 14 residues. Germline CDR1 is DFQATT and CDR2 is SNEGSKA (reference sequence). Trimming shortened V by 2 bases and J by 0 bases, and 9 bases separated the two germline ends.

The chain combines TRBV20-1 with TRBJ2-2; D is possibly TRBD1 (6 bases). The CDR3 extends over 16 amino acids. Germline lookup yields CDR1 DFQATT and CDR2 SNEGSKA (reference sequence). V was clipped by 1 base and J by 5 bases, with 17 bases between them. The CDR3 DNA follows: TGCAGTGCTAGAGCAAAGGGGGAGTGGCTTACCGGGGAGCTGTTTTTT. This sequence encodes CSARAKGEWLTGELFF.

The chain couples TRBV11-2 to TRBJ2-7; the match to TRBD1 covers 8 bases. The CDR3 runs to 12 residues. CDR1 SGHAT and CDR2 FQNNGV come from the germline V gene. Unmatched junction bases numbered 3, after V lost 5 bases and J lost 6 bases. CDR3 bases: TGTGCCAGCAGCCCCGGACAGGGCGAGCAGTACTTC. Protein product: CASSPGQGEQYF.

This chain connects TRBV7-9 to TRBJ2-7; D might be TRBD1 (6 bases). Germline assignment: CDR1 SEHNR and CDR2 FQNEAQ (reference sequence). The V end lost 3 bases, the J end lost 5 bases, and 14 bases lay between the germline ends. The CDR3 runs 14 residues. CDR3 sequence (DNA): TGTGCCAGCAGCTTCGAGGGGGTAGCGCACGAGCAGTACTTC. Protein product: CASSFEGVAHEQYF. Filled out from reference TRBV7-9 and TRBJ2-7, the complete variable domain reads DTGVSQNPRHKITKRGQNVTFRCDPISEHNRLYWYRQTLGQGPEFLTYFQNEAQLEKSRLLSDRFSAERPKGSFSTLEIQRTEQGDSAMYLCASSFEGVAHEQYFGPGTRLTVT.

This clonotype occurred once. The rearrangement uses TRBV20-1 and TRBJ2-7; no definite D call. This CDR3 is built from 15 residues. Deletions cut 0 bases from V and 6 bases from J, with 18 bases between. Germline V gives CDR1 DFQATT, CDR2 SNEGSKA (reference sequence). CDR3 in DNA: TGCAGTGCTAGAGATCGGGCTAGTGATGGCCTCGAGCAGTACTTC. Translated: CSARDRASDGLEQYF.

This chain connects TRBV2 to TRBJ1-2; 9 bases agree with TRBD1. The CDR3 consists of 13 residues. With 11 bases clipped from V and 2 bases from J, the junction kept 6 bases outside the gene matches. Germline-derived CDR1 and CDR2 are SNHLY and FYNNEI. CDR3 sequence: CAPPGTGNYGYTF. As DNA, the CDR3 is TGTGCCCCCCCCGGGACAGGGAACTATGGCTACACCTTC.

This chain links TRBV12-3 or TRBV12-4 with TRBJ2-5; 10 bases agree with TRBD2. The trim removed 6 bases at V and 6 bases at J, leaving 13 bases unmatched. The CDR3 is 16 amino acids. CDR3 residues: CASSPGVSGRRKTQYF. The DNA for the CDR3 is TGTGCCAGCAGCCCCGGGGTTAGCGGGAGGAGAAAGACCCAGTACTTC.

The V gene is TRBV30, the J gene TRBJ2-7; 7 nucleotides match TRBD1. Germline assignment: CDR1 GTSNPN and CDR2 SVGIG (reference sequence). With 5 bases clipped from V and 5 bases from J, the junction kept 9 bases outside the gene matches. The length of the CDR3 is 13 residues. CDR3 loop: CAWFRDSSNEQYF. The CDR3 region has the DNA TGTGCCTGGTTCCGGGACAGTTCGAACGAGCAGTACTTC.

The chain employs TRBV20-1 and TRBJ2-1; TRBD2 matches 10 bases. J was trimmed by 5 bases and V by 5 bases; bases with no gene match: 6. Germline loops: CDR1 DFQATT, CDR2 SNEGSKA (reference sequence). The CDR3 runs 14 residues. CDR3: CSALGGLADNEQFF. CDR3 nucleotides: TGCAGTGCTCTTGGCGGACTAGCGGACAATGAGCAGTTCTTC.

This chain links TRBV19 with TRBJ1-5; D is perhaps TRBD1 (6 bases). V was pared by 7 bases and J by 7 bases, with 14 bases between. Per germline, CDR1 LNHDA and CDR2 SQIVND (reference sequence). The CDR3 totals 13 residues. CDR3 nucleotide sequence: TGTGCCAGTACCTCGGGGGGGGCCCAGCCCCAGCATTTT. It is translated as CASTSGGAQPQHF. Based on the CDR3 plus reference TRBV19 and TRBJ1-5, the full variable domain is DGGITQSPKYLFRKEGQNVTLSCEQNLNHDAMYWYRQDPGQGLRLIYYSQIVNDFQKGDIAEGYSVSREKKESFPLTVTSAQKNPTAFYLCASTSGGAQPQHFGDGTRLSIL.

This rearrangement joins TRBV29-1 to TRBJ2-2; D is possibly TRBD2 (6 bases). Trimming pared 6 bases from V and 0 bases from J, leaving 11 bases between. The CDR3 consists of 14 residues. Per the germline V gene, CDR1 is SQVTM and CDR2 is ANQGSEA. The CDR3 region is CSVETSPNTGELFF. CDR3 nucleotide sequence: TGCAGCGTAGAGACTAGTCCGAACACCGGGGAGCTGTTTTTT.

The rearrangement uses TRBV12-5 and TRBJ2-2, with a tentative D call TRBD1 (5 bases). This CDR3 contains 20 residues. The germline V and J ends were trimmed by 0 bases and 5 bases, with 25 bases remaining between them. In germline, CDR1 is LGHNT, CDR2 FRNRAP. CDR3 coding DNA: TGTGCTAGTGGTTTGGTAATTGGTGGTGGTAGGCCCAGGGATACCGGGGAGCTGTTTTTT. Protein sequence: CASGLVIGGGRPRDTGELFF.